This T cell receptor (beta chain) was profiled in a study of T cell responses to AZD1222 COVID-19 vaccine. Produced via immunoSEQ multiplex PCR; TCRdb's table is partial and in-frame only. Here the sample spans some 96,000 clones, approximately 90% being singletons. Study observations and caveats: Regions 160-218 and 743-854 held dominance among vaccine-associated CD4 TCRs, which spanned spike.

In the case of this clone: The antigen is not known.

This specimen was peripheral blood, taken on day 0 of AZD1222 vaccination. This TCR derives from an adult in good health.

CDR3 in amino acids: CASSRQGWAGELFF. The CDR3, as DNA: TGTGCCAGCAGCCGACAGGGGTGGGCCGGGGAGCTGTTTTTT. The V gene is TRBV27, the J gene TRBJ2-2; 8 bases are a match to TRBD1. This CDR3 is built from 14 residues. Germline CDR1 MNHEY, CDR2 SMNVEV (reference sequence). Germline trimming cut 6 bases from V and 6 bases from J; bases unmatched to any gene: 6.